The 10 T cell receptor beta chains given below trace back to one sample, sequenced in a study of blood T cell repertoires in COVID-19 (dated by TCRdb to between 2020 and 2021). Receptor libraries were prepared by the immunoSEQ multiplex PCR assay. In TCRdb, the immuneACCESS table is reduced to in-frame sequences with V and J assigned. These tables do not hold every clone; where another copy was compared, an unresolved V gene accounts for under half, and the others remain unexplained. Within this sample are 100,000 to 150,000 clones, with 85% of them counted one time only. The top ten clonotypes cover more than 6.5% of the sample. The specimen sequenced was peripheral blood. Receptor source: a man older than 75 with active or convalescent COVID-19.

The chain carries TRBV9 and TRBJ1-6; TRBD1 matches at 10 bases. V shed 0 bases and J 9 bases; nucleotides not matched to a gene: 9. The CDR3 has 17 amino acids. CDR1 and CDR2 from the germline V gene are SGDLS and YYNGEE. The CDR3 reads CASSVEFKGTGVSPLHF. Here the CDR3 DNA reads TGTGCCAGCAGCGTAGAATTTAAGGGGACAGGGGTTTCACCCCTCCACTTT.

The DNA of the CDR3 is TGTGCCAGCAGGAAGGACAGGGTCTACAATCAGCCCCAGCATTTT. Protein: CASRKDRVYNQPQHF. The chain couples TRBV6-5 to TRBJ1-5; 8 bases align to TRBD1. Trimming took 6 bases from V and 3 from J; bases not matched to a gene: 7. Germline loops: CDR1 MNHEY, CDR2 SVGAGI. The CDR3 consists of 15 residues.

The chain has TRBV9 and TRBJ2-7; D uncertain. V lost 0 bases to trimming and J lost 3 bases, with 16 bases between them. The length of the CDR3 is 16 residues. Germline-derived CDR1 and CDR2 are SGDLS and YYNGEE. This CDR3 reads CASSVAEQASNYEQYF. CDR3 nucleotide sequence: TGTGCCAGCAGCGTAGCTGAGCAGGCATCTAACTACGAGCAGTACTTC.

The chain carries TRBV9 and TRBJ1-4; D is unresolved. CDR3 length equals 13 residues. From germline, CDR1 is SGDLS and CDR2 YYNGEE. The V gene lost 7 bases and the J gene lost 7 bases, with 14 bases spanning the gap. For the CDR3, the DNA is TGTGCCAGCGGTGGGAGTATGAGTGAAAAACTGTTTTTT. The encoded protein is CASGGSMSEKLFF.

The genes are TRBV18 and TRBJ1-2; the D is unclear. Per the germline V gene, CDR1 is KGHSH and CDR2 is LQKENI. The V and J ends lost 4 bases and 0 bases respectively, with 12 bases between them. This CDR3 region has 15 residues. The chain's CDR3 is CASSRGNDANYGYTF. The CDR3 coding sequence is TGTGCCAGCTCACGCGGAAATGACGCTAACTATGGCTACACCTTC.

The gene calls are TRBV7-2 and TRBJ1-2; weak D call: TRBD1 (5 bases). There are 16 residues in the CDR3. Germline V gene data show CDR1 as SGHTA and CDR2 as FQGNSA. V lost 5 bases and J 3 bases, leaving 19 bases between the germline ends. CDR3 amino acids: CASSLNGAGMDYGYTF. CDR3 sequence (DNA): TGTGCCAGCAGCCTTAATGGGGCAGGGATGGACTATGGCTACACCTTC.

In nucleotides, the CDR3 is TGTGCCACCAGCAGAGATCTTCAGGGGGCAGGGGAAAAACTGTTTTTT. Its translation: CATSRDLQGAGEKLFF. The chain combines TRBV15 with TRBJ1-4, with 8 bases identical to TRBD1. Germline loops: CDR1 LNHNV, CDR2 YYDKDF (reference sequence). The CDR3 has 16 residues. V was clipped by 0 bases and J by 8 bases; unmatched bases: 8.

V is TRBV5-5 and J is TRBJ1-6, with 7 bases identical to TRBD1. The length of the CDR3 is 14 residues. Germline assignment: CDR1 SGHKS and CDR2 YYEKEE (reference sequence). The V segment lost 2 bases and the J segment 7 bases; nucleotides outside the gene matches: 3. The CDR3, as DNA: TGTGCCAGCAGCTTTCAACAGGGGAATTCACCCCTCCACTTT. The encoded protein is CASSFQQGNSPLHF.

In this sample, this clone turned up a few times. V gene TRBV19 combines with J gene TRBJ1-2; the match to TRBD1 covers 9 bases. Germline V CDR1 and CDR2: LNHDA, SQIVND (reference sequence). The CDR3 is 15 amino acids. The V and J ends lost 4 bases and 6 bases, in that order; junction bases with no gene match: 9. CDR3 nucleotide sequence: TGTGCCAGTAGTAGACGGACAGGGGATATGGATGGCTACACCTTC. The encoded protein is CASSRRTGDMDGYTF.

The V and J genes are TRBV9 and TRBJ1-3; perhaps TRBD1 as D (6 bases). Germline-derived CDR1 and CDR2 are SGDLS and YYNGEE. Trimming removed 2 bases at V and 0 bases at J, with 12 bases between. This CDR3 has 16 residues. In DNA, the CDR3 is TGTGCCAGCAGCGTTGGACAGAGGGGCTCTGGAAACACCATATATTTT. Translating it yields CASSVGQRGSGNTIYF. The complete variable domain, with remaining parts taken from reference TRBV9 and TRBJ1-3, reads DSGVTQTPKHLITATGQRVTLRCSPRSGDLSVYWYQQSLDQGLQFLIQYYNGEERAKGNILERFSAQQFPDLHSELNLSSLELGDSALYFCASSVGQRGSGNTIYFGEGSWLTVV.